Presented here are 6 T cell receptor beta chains from one specimen sequenced in a study of CD8+CD57+ T cells in acquired aplastic anemia. The use of genomic DNA as template underpinned the TCR beta VDJ and CDR3 profiling. A single record per CDR3 protein comes from TCRdb applying MiXCR to the reads. Among about 80,000 distinct CDR3 sequences listed, under 50% were seen once. Sequenced material: sorted CD4+, CD8+, or CD8+CD57+ T cells (not recorded which) from PBMCs. The receptors derive from a human donor in good health, serving as a control.

This clonotype showed up just once. V is TRBV7-7 and J is TRBJ2-1; D perhaps matches TRBD1 (6 bases). CDR1 and CDR2 from the germline V gene are SSHAT and FNYEAQ (reference sequence). V gave up 5 bases and J gave up 10 bases, with 21 bases separating them. This CDR3 contains 15 residues. The DNA for the CDR3 is TGTGCCAGCAGCCTACCAAACCCTACCGGGACAGAGCAGTTCTTC. Translating gives CASSLPNPTGTEQFF.

This rearrangement joins TRBV9 to TRBJ2-7, with TRBD1 as a possible D gene (6 bases). Germline assignment: CDR1 SGDLS and CDR2 YYNGEE. The V gene lost 0 bases and the J gene lost 4 bases, with 17 bases spanning the gap. The CDR3 is 16 amino acids. This CDR3 is CASSVGGQIFSYEQYF. As DNA, the CDR3 is TGTGCCAGCAGCGTAGGCGGACAGATCTTCTCTTACGAGCAGTACTTC.

The count of this clonotype is one. A much larger clone lies one base from this, so it may be a read error. This sequence joins TRBV19 and TRBJ2-1; D may be TRBD2 (6 bases). Between the trimmed V and J ends, which lost 1 base and 8 bases, there was a span of 15 bases. Germline CDR1 LNHDA, CDR2 SQIVND (reference sequence). The CDR3 is 15 residues long. CDR3 protein: CASSIVAGRPDEQFF. The CDR3 DNA sequence: TGTGCCAGTAGTATAGTCGCGGGGAGGCCGGATGAGCAGTTCTTC.

This chain uses TRBV10-2 with TRBJ2-1; D gene unclear. The CDR3 consists of 14 residues. Germline-derived CDR1 and CDR2 are WSHSY and SAAADI. The V gene lost 8 bases and the J gene lost 0 bases, with 11 bases spanning the gap. CDR3 bases: TGCGCCAGCCGTATGGGTAACTCCTACAATGAGCAGTTCTTC. Its protein product is CASRMGNSYNEQFF.

This chain uses TRBV19 with TRBJ2-7; D is tentatively TRBD1 or TRBD2 (5 bases each). Per germline, CDR1 LNHDA and CDR2 SQIVND (reference sequence). V was shortened by 3 bases and J by 6 bases, with 15 bases between the two germline ends. The length of the CDR3 is 14 residues. DNA for the CDR3: TGTGCCAGTAGTATTAGTCAGGGAGCACGCGAGCAGTACTTC. Its translation is CASSISQGAREQYF.

This clonotype was detected a few times. V is TRBV27 and J is TRBJ2-7; no definite D call. The CDR3 extends over 13 amino acids. Trimming shortened V by 3 bases and J by 3 bases, and 9 bases separated the two germline ends. The V gene's germline CDR1 is MNHEY and CDR2 SMNVEV (reference sequence). CDR3 in amino acids: CASSFAGFYEQYF. The CDR3 nucleotides read TGTGCCAGCAGTTTTGCCGGGTTCTACGAGCAGTACTTC.